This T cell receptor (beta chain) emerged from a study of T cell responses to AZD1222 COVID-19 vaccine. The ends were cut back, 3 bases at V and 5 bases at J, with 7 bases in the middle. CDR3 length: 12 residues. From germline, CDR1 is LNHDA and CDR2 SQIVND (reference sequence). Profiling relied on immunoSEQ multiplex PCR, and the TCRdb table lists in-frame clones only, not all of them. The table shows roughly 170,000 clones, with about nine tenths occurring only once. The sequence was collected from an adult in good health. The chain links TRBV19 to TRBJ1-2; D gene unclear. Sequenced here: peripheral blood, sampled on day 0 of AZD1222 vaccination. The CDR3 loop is CASSMVGYGYTF. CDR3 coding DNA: TGTGCCAGTAGTATGGTGGGATATGGCTACACCTTC.